The 21 T cell receptor beta chains in this list originate from one sample, sequenced in a study of cytomegalovirus exposure and HLA in healthy donors. Researchers ran the PCR with 60 Vbeta and 13 Jbeta primers. Profiling relied on immunoSEQ multiplex PCR, and the TCRdb table lists in-frame clones only, not all of them. The table gives approximately 180,000 clones; the top ten clones make up less than 6.5% of it. Sequenced: PBMCs. The receptors shown here come from a man under 40 in good health and CMV-seronegative.

Notes on this clone: This sample includes further DNA sequences coding for the same CDR3. The chain links TRBV11-2 to TRBJ1-5, with D possibly TRBD1 on 6 matching bases. Germline loops: CDR1 SGHAT, CDR2 FQNNGV. V lost 5 bases and J lost 3, with 17 bases in between. The CDR3 has 16 residues. The CDR3 DNA reads as TGTGCCAGCAGCAACAGAAGGGGGATTGACAATCAGCCCCAGCATTTT. This gives the protein CASSNRRGIDNQPQHF.

The gene calls are TRBV19 and TRBJ1-5, with D tentatively TRBD1 (5 bases). The V end lost 9 bases, the J end lost 0 bases, and 15 bases lay between the germline ends. The CDR3 length is 15 residues. CDR1 is LNHDA and CDR2 is SQIVND in the germline V gene (reference sequence). The CDR3 coding sequence is TGTGCCAGCAGGCCGACAGTACCTAGCAATCAGCCCCAGCATTTT. The encoded protein is CASRPTVPSNQPQHF.

The chain is built from TRBV5-8 and TRBJ2-1; weak D call: TRBD1 (5 bases). This CDR3 comprises 16 residues. V lost 5 bases and J 0 bases, leaving 15 bases between the germline ends. Germline V gene lookup returns CDR1 SGHTS and CDR2 YDEGEE. This CDR3 is CASSGAIAISYNEQFF. The DNA for the CDR3 is TGTGCCAGCAGTGGGGCCATAGCAATCTCCTACAATGAGCAGTTCTTC.

V and J are TRBV5-1 and TRBJ1-2, with D perhaps matching TRBD1 (6 bases). The CDR3 runs to 15 residues. V was trimmed by 0 bases and J by 7 bases, leaving 16 bases between them. The germline V gene has CDR1 SGHRS and CDR2 YFSETQ. In DNA form, the CDR3 reads TGCGCCAGCAGCTTGGCCGGGGGGCCCTGGTTTGGCTACACCTTC. As protein: CASSLAGGPWFGYTF. The whole variable domain, remainder taken from reference TRBV5-1 and TRBJ1-2, is KAGVTQTPRYLIKTRGQQVTLSCSPISGHRSVSWYQQTPGQGLQFLFEYFSETQRNKGNFPGRFSGRQFSNSRSEMNVSTLELGDSALYLCASSLAGGPWFGYTFGSGTRLTVV.

J is TRBJ2-1 and V is TRBV19; 10 bases fit TRBD1. The CDR3 runs 14 residues. The junction had 1 base not matched to a gene; V was cut back by 3 bases and J by 5 bases. Per the germline V gene, CDR1 is LNHDA and CDR2 is SQIVND (reference sequence). The CDR3 DNA reads TGTGCCAGTAGTATTGGACAGGGGGACAATGAGCAGTTCTTC. This codes for CASSIGQGDNEQFF.

The rearrangement joins TRBV28 to TRBJ1-1; D unclear. The ends were cut back, 6 bases at V and 4 bases at J, with 12 bases in the middle. The germline V gene encodes CDR1 MDHEN and CDR2 SYDVKM. The length of the CDR3 is 13 residues. The CDR3 region has the DNA TGTGCCAGCAGATTTGGGTGGGCCACTGAAGCTTTCTTT. This encodes CASRFGWATEAFF.

The J gene is TRBJ2-5, the V gene TRBV11-3; TRBD1 matches 9 bases. This CDR3 comprises 13 residues. V trimming: 7 bases; J trimming: 2 bases; junction bases outside the gene matches: 2. Germline V CDR1 and CDR2: SGHNT, YENEEA. CDR3 residues: CASTGTGQETQYF. The CDR3 DNA reads TGTGCCAGCACCGGGACAGGGCAAGAGACCCAGTACTTC. The whole variable domain, remainder taken from reference TRBV11-3 and TRBJ2-5, is EAGVVQSPRYKIIEKKQPVAFWCNPISGHNTLYWYLQNLGQGPELLIRYENEEAVDDSQLPKDRFSAERLKGVDSTLKIQPAELGDSAVYLCASTGTGQETQYFGPGTRLLVL.

The chain uses TRBV27 and TRBJ1-4, with a possible D match to TRBD1 (5 bases). The CDR3 sequence is 13 residues long. The germline CDR1 and CDR2 sequences are MNHEY and SMNVEV (reference sequence). The V end was cut by 8 bases, the J end by 2 bases, with 9 bases between. This CDR3 reads CASATDTNEKLFF. CDR3 DNA: TGTGCCAGCGCGACAGACACTAATGAAAAACTGTTTTTT.

V usage is TRBV7-3 and J usage is TRBJ2-7; TRBD2 matches at 8 bases. The V segment lost 5 bases and the J segment 4 bases; nucleotides outside the gene matches: 13. Per germline, CDR1 SGHTA and CDR2 FQGTGA. The CDR3 runs 16 residues. Here the CDR3 reads CASSEQGTRALYEQYF. The DNA of the CDR3 is TGTGCCAGCAGCGAACAAGGGACTAGAGCTTTGTACGAGCAGTACTTC.

This chain joins TRBV5-5 and TRBJ2-2; 7 positions agree with TRBD1. Germline V gene lookup returns CDR1 SGHKS and CDR2 YYEKEE (reference sequence). J was trimmed by 5 bases and V by 4 bases; bases with no gene match: 11. The CDR3 covers 16 residues. The CDR3 spells CASSLTQGSYTGELFF. DNA for the CDR3: TGTGCCAGCAGCCTGACACAGGGGAGCTATACCGGGGAGCTGTTTTTT.

The chain has TRBV11-2 and TRBJ1-5; D unresolved. CDR3 length: 13 amino acids. V was clipped by 5 bases and J by 6 bases, with 11 bases between them. Per germline, CDR1 SGHAT and CDR2 FQNNGV. CDR3 sequence: CASSRVQAQPQHF. For the CDR3, the DNA is TGTGCCAGCAGCCGGGTACAAGCTCAGCCCCAGCATTTT.

This chain links TRBV7-9 with TRBJ2-1, with 9 bases that match TRBD1. The CDR3 extends over 15 amino acids. Looked up from germline, CDR1 is SEHNR and CDR2 is FQNEAQ (reference sequence). Unmatched junction bases numbered 12, after V lost 5 bases and J lost 10 bases. The CDR3 coding sequence is TGTGCCAGCAGCCCCACAGGGGGCACCCTCCGAGAGCAGTTCTTC. This sequence encodes CASSPTGGTLREQFF.

V usage is TRBV7-8 and J usage is TRBJ2-1; TRBD1 aligns across 8 bases. The CDR3 is 16 residues long. In germline, CDR1 is SGHVS, CDR2 FQNEAQ. V shed 4 bases, J shed 7 bases, and the junction held 12 bases outside the gene matches. The CDR3 bases are TGTGCCAGCAGCTCCGACAGGGGACGGCTTCGAAATGAGCAGTTCTTC. This translates into CASSSDRGRLRNEQFF.

V and J are TRBV9 and TRBJ2-7, with 7 bases lining up with TRBD2. The germline CDR1 and CDR2 sequences are SGDLS and YYNGEE. The CDR3 consists of 19 residues. The V and J ends lost 0 bases and 2 bases, in that order; junction bases with no gene match: 17. The DNA of the CDR3 is TGTGCCAGCAGCGTAGGTCTCTTGTCTCCGGGACTACCGCCCTACGAGCAGTACTTC. It encodes CASSVGLLSPGLPPYEQYF.

The chain combines TRBV4-2 with TRBJ2-1, with 11 nucleotides matching TRBD2. V lost 0 bases and J lost 2; bases outside the gene matches: 3. This CDR3 is built from 17 residues. Germline lookup yields CDR1 LGHNA and CDR2 YNFKEQ. CDR3 protein: CASSQDLTSGAYNEQFF. Written as DNA, the CDR3 is TGTGCCAGCAGCCAAGATCTGACTAGCGGGGCCTACAATGAGCAGTTCTTC.

V usage is TRBV7-6 and J usage is TRBJ2-1, with 13 positions matching TRBD2. V lost 1 base, J lost 1 base, and 4 bases stayed unmatched. CDR3 size: 18 residues. Looked up from germline, CDR1 is SGHVS and CDR2 is FNYEAQ. CDR3 region: CASSLEWTSGGSYNEQFF. CDR3 nucleotide sequence: TGTGCCAGCAGCTTAGAGTGGACTAGCGGGGGTTCCTACAATGAGCAGTTCTTC.

The chain links TRBV27 to TRBJ1-2; TRBD1 matches at 7 bases. There are 13 residues in the CDR3. The germline CDR1 and CDR2 sequences are MNHEY and SMNVEV (reference sequence). V was pared by 5 bases and J by 2 bases, with 2 bases of the junction left unmatched. CDR3 sequence: CASSLGQNYGYTF. The CDR3 coding sequence is TGTGCCAGCAGTCTGGGACAGAACTATGGCTACACCTTC.

The chain uses TRBV27 and TRBJ1-2; possibly TRBD1 for D (5 bases). The CDR3 totals 14 residues. V dropped 1 base and J dropped 4 bases, with 10 bases sitting between them. Germline loops: CDR1 MNHEY, CDR2 SMNVEV (reference sequence). The CDR3 region has the DNA TGTGCCAGCAGTTTATACGGGGGGAGCTATGGCTACACCTTC. Translated, it gives CASSLYGGSYGYTF.

This chain links TRBV28 with TRBJ2-5; D is possibly TRBD1 (7 bases). Germline V gives CDR1 MDHEN, CDR2 SYDVKM. CDR3 length: 14 residues. V lost 6 bases and J 2 bases, leaving 13 bases between the germline ends. Here the CDR3 DNA reads TGTGCCAGCAGGGAGACAGGGAGGCAAGAGACCCAGTACTTC. Its protein product is CASRETGRQETQYF.

The J gene is TRBJ1-6, the V gene TRBV2; D not resolved. The CDR3 has 13 residues. CDR1 and CDR2 (germline): SNHLY, FYNNEI. V gave up 11 bases and J gave up 4 bases, with 12 bases separating them. CDR3 protein: CAAKGDYNSPLHF. CDR3 coding DNA: TGTGCCGCTAAAGGAGATTATAATTCACCCCTCCACTTT.

This chain connects TRBV28 to TRBJ1-5; D is uncertain. This CDR3 comprises 15 residues. Trimming left V 4 bases short and J 4 bases short, with 14 bases between. Germline V gene sequence: CDR1 MDHEN, CDR2 SYDVKM. The CDR3 DNA is TGTGCCAGCAGTTACCGCGGGGTTGGGAATCAGCCCCAGCATTTT. This gives the protein CASSYRGVGNQPQHF.